The clone carrying this TCR beta chain was found many times. The antigen is undetermined. Each TCR beta library was made by quantitative 5'-RACE that incorporated molecular barcodes. MiXCR, run by TCRdb on the 5' RACE reads, gives a single entry per CDR3 protein. Seen here are about 240,000 distinct CDR3 sequences, around 10% observed once, and the top ten hold approximately 6.6%. These data belong to a study of CD8 T cells in ankylosing spondylitis. The V gene lost 4 bases and the J gene lost 4 bases, with 11 bases spanning the gap. The CDR3 consists of 13 residues. The germline V gene encodes CDR1 SGHRS and CDR2 YFSETQ. Overall study results and limits: A subset of motif variants has previously been described in the synovial fluid and blood of reactive arthritis. Those disease-linked clones were CD8+; they were also relatively rare in peripheral blood. Reported data indicate significant enrichment of disease-linked clones within matched ankylosing spondylitis synovial fluid.

The V call is TRBV5-1, the J call TRBJ2-5, with TRBD2 as a possible D gene (6 bases). Sequencing was performed on blood, either unsorted or a sorted T cell fraction (not recorded which). This clonotype originated in a male donor with ankylosing spondylitis or in good health (not recorded which). CDR3 in amino acids: CASSREERETQYF. DNA of the CDR3: TGCGCCAGCAGCAGGGAGGAGAGAGAGACCCAGTACTTC. The complete variable domain, with remaining parts taken from reference TRBV5-1 and TRBJ2-5, reads KAGVTQTPRYLIKTRGQQVTLSCSPISGHRSVSWYQQTPGQGLQFLFEYFSETQRNKGNFPGRFSGRQFSNSRSEMNVSTLELGDSALYLCASSREERETQYFGPGTRLLVL.